The T cell receptor (beta chain) under discussion was sequenced for a study of cytomegalovirus exposure and HLA in healthy donors. With 60 Vbeta and 13 Jbeta primers, the PCR was carried out. TCRdb's table, derived via immunoSEQ multiplex PCR, lists solely in-frame clones and lacks some. The sample carries over 130,000 clones, 50% to 75% recorded once. The CDR3 is made up of 13 amino acids. Germline CDR1 is KGHSH and CDR2 is LQKENI. V was pared by 0 bases and J by 3 bases, with 4 bases between. Material for sequencing was PBMCs. The V gene is TRBV18, the J gene TRBJ2-3; D ambiguous. This receptor was identified in an older woman in good health and CMV-seropositive. CDR3 in DNA: TGTGCCAGCTCACCACCAACTACAGATACGCAGTATTTT. It translates to CASSPPTTDTQYF.